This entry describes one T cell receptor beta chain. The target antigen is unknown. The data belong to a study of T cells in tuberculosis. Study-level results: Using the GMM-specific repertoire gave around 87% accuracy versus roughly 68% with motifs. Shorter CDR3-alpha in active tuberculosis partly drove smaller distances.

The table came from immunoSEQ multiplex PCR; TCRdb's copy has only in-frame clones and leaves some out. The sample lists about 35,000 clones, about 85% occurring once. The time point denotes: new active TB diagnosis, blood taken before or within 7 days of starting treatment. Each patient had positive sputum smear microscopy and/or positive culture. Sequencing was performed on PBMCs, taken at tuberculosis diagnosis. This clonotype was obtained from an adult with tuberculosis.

The CDR3 bases are TGTGCCAGCACCCCGGTACGGGTGACGGGAGGGGAGCTGTTTTTT. Its translation is CASTPVRVTGGELFF. The chain combines TRBV27 with TRBJ2-2; maybe TRBD2 (5 bases). V gave up 7 bases and J gave up 8 bases, with 20 bases separating them. The CDR3 has 15 residues. Germline V lookup: CDR1 MNHEY, CDR2 SMNVEV (reference sequence).